Here is one TCR beta chain with its context. This sample is part of a study of T cell repertoires in cytomegalovirus infection. The overall study: Indications came from public TCR beta signatures; they pointed to CMV infection and to a matching HLA type.

The CDR3 length is 14 residues. Trimming stripped 3 bases from V and 0 bases from J, with 9 bases between. From germline, CDR1 is DFQATT and CDR2 SNEGSKA (reference sequence). Each CDR3 protein is one row after TCRdb ran MiXCR on the reads. This sample carries 150,000 to 200,000 distinct CDR3 sequences, roughly 9% of them seen once, and the ten largest clones take about 4.6%. This chain links TRBV20-1 with TRBJ1-3, with D tentatively TRBD1 (6 bases). The clonotype originates from a human donor in good health (CMV status not recorded). Some clones in this sample may be carry-over from other donors' samples. Sequenced input: PBMCs. The CDR3 nucleotides are TGCAGTGCTAGGGACAGAAACTCTGGAAACACCATATATTTT. It codes for CSARDRNSGNTIYF.